This T cell receptor beta chain was recorded in a study of T cells in Graves' hyperthyroidism and ophthalmopathy. A Clinical Activity Score of at least 3, a NOSPECS grade of at least 4 and a duration under 3 months were recorded in the ophthalmopathy patients. Using around 10 ml of fresh peripheral blood, PBMCs were prepared. Regions amplified from RNA transcripts were the TCR beta CDR3 regions. Carried out on the TCR CDR3, a first-round RT-PCR used the HTBI primer set. TCRdb used MiXCR to reprocess the multiplex PCR reads, holding one entry per CDR3 protein. This sample has around 600,000 distinct CDR3 sequences, with 14% found just once. The V and J ends lost 3 bases and 3 bases, in that order; junction bases with no gene match: 5. Per germline, CDR1 MGHRA and CDR2 YSYEKL. The CDR3 is 15 residues long.

What was sequenced was blood. The rearrangement links TRBV4-1 to TRBJ2-1, with 7 bases lining up with TRBD1. The receptor was isolated from a woman between 18 and 30 years old with Graves' ophthalmopathy. CDR3 in DNA: TGCGCCAGCAGCCAGATTCGACAGGGCTACAATGAGCAGTTCTTC. Translation: CASSQIRQGYNEQFF.